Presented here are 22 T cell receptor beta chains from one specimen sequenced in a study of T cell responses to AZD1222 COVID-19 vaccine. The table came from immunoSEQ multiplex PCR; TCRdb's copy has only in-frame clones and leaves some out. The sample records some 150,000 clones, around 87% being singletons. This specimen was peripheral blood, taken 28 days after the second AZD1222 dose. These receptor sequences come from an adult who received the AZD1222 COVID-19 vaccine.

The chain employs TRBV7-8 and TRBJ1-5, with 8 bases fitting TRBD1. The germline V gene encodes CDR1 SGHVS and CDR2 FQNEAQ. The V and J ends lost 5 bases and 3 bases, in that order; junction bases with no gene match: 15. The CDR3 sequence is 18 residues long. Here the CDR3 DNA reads TGTGCCAGCAGCGGTAGCCTGGGGGGGACAGGCGCCAATCAGCCCCAGCATTTT. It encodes CASSGSLGGTGANQPQHF.

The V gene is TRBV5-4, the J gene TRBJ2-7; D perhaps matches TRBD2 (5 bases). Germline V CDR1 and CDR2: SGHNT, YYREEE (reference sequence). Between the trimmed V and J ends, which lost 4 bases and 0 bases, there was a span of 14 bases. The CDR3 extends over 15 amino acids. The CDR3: CASSPGVEPSYEQYF. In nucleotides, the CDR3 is TGTGCCAGCAGCCCCGGGGTCGAACCCTCCTACGAGCAGTACTTC.

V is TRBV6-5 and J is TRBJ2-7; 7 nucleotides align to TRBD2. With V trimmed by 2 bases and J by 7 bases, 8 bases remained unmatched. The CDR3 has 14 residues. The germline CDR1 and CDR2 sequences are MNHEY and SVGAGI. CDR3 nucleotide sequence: TGTGCCAGCAGTTACGGGGGGAGGGCGAAGGAGCAGTACTTC. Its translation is CASSYGGRAKEQYF.

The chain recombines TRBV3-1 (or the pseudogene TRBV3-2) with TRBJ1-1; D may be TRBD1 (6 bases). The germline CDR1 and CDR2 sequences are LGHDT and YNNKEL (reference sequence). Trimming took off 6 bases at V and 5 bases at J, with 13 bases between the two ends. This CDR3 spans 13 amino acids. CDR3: CASSSQGSTEAFF. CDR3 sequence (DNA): TGTGCCAGCAGTTCACAGGGTTCAACTGAAGCTTTCTTT.

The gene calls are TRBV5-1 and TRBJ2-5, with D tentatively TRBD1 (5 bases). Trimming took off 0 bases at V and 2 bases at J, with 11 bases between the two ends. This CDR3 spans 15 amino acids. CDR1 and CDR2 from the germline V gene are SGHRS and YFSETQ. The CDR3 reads CASSLDTGTQETQYF. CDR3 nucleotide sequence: TGCGCCAGCAGCTTGGATACAGGAACACAAGAGACCCAGTACTTC.

In DNA, the CDR3 is TGTGCCAGCTCACAGGGCTTGGGGGTAAACACTGAAGCTTTCTTT. This translates into CASSQGLGVNTEAFF. The gene calls are TRBV18 and TRBJ1-1; weak D call: TRBD1 (5 bases). The CDR3 is made up of 15 amino acids. Germline values: CDR1 KGHSH, CDR2 LQKENI. Trimming shortened V by 4 bases and J by 2 bases, and 14 bases separated the two germline ends.

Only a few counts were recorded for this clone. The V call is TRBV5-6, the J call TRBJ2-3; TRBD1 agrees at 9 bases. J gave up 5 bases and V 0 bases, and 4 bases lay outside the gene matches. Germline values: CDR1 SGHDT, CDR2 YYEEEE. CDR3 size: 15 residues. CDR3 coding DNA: TGTGCCAGCAGCTTGGGGGGACAGGGCATAGATACGCAGTATTTT. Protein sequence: CASSLGGQGIDTQYF.

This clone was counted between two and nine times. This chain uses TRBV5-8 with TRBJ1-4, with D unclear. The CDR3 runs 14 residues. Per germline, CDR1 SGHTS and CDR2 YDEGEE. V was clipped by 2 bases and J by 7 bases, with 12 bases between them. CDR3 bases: TGTGCCAGCAGCTTCGGCCACTCGGGTGAAAAACTGTTTTTT. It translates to CASSFGHSGEKLFF. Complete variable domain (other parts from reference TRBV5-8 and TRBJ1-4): EAGVTQSPTHLIKTRGQQATLRCSPISGHTSVYWYQQALGLGLQFLLWYDEGEERNRGNFPPRFSGRQFPNYSSELNVNALELEDSALYLCASSFGHSGEKLFFGSGTQLSVL.

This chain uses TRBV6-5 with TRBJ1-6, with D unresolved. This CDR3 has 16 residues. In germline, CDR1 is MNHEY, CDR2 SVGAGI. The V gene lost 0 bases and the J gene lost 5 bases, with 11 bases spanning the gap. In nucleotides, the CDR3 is TGTGCCAGCAGTTACTCGTGGAGTCTCCATAATTCACCCCTCCACTTT. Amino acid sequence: CASSYSWSLHNSPLHF.

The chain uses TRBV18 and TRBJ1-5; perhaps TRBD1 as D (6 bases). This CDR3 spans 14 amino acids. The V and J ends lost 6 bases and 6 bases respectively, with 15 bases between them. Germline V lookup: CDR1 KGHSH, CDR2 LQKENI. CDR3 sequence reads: CASSQGGGSQPQHF. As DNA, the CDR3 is TGTGCCAGCTCCCAAGGGGGTGGGTCTCAGCCCCAGCATTTT.

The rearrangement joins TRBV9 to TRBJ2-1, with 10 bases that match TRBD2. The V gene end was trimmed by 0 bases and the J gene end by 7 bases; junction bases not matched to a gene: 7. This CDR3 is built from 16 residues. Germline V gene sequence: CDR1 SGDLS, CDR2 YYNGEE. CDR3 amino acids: CASSVAERGGVNEQFF. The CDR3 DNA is TGTGCCAGCAGCGTAGCTGAGCGGGGGGGAGTGAATGAGCAGTTCTTC.

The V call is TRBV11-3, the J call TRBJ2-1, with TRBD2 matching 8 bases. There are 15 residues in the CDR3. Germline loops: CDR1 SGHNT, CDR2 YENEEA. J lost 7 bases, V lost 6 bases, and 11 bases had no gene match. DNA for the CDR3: TGTGCCAGCAGTCCCCCGGGCGGGGGGTCAAATGAGCAGTTCTTC. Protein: CASSPPGGGSNEQFF. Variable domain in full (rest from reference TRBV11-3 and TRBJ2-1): EAGVVQSPRYKIIEKKQPVAFWCNPISGHNTLYWYLQNLGQGPELLIRYENEEAVDDSQLPKDRFSAERLKGVDSTLKIQPAELGDSAVYLCASSPPGGGSNEQFFGPGTRLTVL.

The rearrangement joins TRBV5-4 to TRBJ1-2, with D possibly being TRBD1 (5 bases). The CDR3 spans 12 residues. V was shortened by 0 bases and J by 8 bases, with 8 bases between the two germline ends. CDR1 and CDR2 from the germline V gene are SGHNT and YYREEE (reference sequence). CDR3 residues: CASSLDGDGYTF. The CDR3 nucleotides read TGTGCCAGCAGCTTGGATGGGGACGGCTACACCTTC.

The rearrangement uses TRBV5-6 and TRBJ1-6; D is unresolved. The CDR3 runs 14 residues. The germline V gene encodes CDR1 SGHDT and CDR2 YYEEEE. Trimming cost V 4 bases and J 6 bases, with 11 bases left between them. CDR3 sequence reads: CASSDRPANSPLHF. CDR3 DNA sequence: TGTGCCAGCAGCGATCGGCCTGCTAATTCACCCCTCCACTTT.

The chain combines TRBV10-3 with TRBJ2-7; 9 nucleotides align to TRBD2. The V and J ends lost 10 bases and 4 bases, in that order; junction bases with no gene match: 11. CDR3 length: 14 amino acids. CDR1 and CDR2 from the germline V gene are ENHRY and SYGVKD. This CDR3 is CATRISGGNYEQYF. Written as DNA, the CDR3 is TGTGCCACCAGAATTAGCGGGGGTAATTACGAGCAGTACTTC.

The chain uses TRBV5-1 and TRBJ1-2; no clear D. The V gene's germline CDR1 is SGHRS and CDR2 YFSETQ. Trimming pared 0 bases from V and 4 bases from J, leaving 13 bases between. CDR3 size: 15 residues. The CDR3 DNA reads TGCGCCAGCAGCTTGGAAGCCGGCACCTTCTATGGCTACACCTTC. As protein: CASSLEAGTFYGYTF.

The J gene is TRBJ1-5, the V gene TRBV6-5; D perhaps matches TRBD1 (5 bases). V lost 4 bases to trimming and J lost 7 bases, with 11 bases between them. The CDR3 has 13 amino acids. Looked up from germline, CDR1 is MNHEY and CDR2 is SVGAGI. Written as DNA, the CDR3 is TGTGCCAGCAGTTCAAACAGGTTCCAGCCCCAGCATTTT. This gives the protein CASSSNRFQPQHF.

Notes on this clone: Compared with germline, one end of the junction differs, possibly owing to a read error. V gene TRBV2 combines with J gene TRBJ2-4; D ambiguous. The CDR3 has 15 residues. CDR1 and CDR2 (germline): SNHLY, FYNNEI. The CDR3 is CASSVRRIAENIQYF. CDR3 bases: TGTGCCAGCAGCGTTCGGCGTATAGCCGAAAACATTCAGTACTTC. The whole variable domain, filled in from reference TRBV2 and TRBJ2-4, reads EPEVTQTPSHQVTQMGQEVILRCVPISNHLYFYWYRQILGQKVEFLVSFYNNEISEKSEIFDDQFSVERPDGSNFTLKIRSTKLEDSAMYFCASSVRRIAENIQYFGAGTRLSVL.

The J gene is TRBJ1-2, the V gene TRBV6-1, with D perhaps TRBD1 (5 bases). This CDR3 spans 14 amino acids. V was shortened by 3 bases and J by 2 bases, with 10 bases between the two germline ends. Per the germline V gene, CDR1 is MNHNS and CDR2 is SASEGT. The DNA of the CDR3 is TGTGCCAGCAGTGAGAGTTGGGGGAACTATGGCTACACCTTC. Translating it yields CASSESWGNYGYTF.

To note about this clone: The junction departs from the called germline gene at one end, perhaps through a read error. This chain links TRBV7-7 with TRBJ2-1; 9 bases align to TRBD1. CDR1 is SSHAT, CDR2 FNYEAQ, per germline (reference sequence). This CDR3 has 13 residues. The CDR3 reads CASSLDRGNEQFF. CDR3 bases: TGTGCTAGCAGCTTGGACAGGGGCAATGAGCAGTTCTTC.

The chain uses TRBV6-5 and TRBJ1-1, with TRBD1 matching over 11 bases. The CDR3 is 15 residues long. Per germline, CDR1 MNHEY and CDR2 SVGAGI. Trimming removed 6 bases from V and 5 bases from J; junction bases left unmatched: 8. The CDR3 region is CASRGQGGSETEAFF. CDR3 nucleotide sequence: TGTGCCAGCAGGGGACAGGGGGGGTCGGAGACTGAAGCTTTCTTT.

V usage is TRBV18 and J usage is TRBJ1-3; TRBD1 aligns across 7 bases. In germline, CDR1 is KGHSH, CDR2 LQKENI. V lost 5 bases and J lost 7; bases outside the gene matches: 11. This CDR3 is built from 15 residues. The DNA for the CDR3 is TGTGCCAGCTCATGGGACAGTGTGAACCTCAACACCATATATTTT. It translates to CASSWDSVNLNTIYF.